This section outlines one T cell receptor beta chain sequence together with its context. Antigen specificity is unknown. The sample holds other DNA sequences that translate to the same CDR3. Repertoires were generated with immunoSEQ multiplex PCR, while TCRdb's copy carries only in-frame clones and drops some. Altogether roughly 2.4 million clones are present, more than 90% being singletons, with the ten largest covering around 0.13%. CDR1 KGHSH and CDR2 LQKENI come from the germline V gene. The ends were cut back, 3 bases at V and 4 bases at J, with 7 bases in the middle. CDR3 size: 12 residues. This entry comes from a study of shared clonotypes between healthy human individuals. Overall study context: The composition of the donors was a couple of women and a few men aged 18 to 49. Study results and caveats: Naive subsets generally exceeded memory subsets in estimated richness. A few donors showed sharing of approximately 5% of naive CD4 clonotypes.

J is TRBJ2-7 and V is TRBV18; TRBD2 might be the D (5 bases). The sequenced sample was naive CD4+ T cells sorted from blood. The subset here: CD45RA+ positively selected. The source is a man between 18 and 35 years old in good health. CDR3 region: CASSPRGYEQYF. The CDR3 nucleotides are TGTGCCAGCTCACCTAGAGGGTACGAGCAGTACTTC.